Presented here are 19 T cell receptor beta chains from one specimen sequenced in a study of tumor-infiltrating lymphocytes in primary liver carcinoma. Co-extracting RNA and DNA was done with roughly 17-34 mg of unsorted bulk tissue as input. The investigators made TCR beta cDNA from about 500 ng total RNA, using a constant-region primer. Slightly modified ARM-PCR with three nested multiplex PCR rounds yielded TCR beta libraries. Each of the first two PCR rounds ran roughly 9 cycles with TRBV1-TRBV30 forward and C-beta reverse primers. TCRdb re-called the multiplex PCR reads through MiXCR, storing one row per CDR3 protein. The data contain nearly 45,000 distinct CDR3 sequences, 73% of them singletons. The sample taken for sequencing was liver tumor tissue from sampling region 2. Subset reported: tumor region T2, inferior pole. The receptors derive from a man in his forties with primary liver carcinoma and hepatitis B virus infection.

The V gene is TRBV11-2, the J gene TRBJ2-5; 8 nucleotides match TRBD2. After removal of 7 bases from V and 7 bases from J, the junction contained 11 bases not matched to a gene. The CDR3 loop spans 14 amino acids. CDR1 and CDR2 from the germline V gene are SGHAT and FQNNGV. The CDR3 region is CASTNPGRGWTQYF. CDR3 in DNA: TGTGCCAGCACCAACCCCGGGAGGGGGTGGACCCAGTACTTC. The full variable domain, rest sourced from reference TRBV11-2 and TRBJ2-5, is EAGVAQSPRYKIIEKRQSVAFWCNPISGHATLYWYQQILGQGPKLLIQFQNNGVVDDSQLPKDRFSAERLKGVDSTLKIQPAKLEDSAVYLCASTNPGRGWTQYFGPGTRLLVL.

In regard to this clonotype: Sequence at one end of the junction differs from germline and may be a read error. The V gene is TRBV29-1, the J gene TRBJ2-7; D might be TRBD1 or TRBD2, each matching 5 bases. CDR1 is SQVTM, CDR2 ANQGSEA, per germline. This CDR3 comprises 16 residues. The CDR3 coding sequence is TGTAGCGCCATGACATCTGGGACCGGCACTCCCTACGAGGAATACTTC. As protein: CSAMTSGTGTPYEEYF.

The chain recombines TRBV11-2 with TRBJ2-5; 8 bases fit TRBD2. The V gene end was trimmed by 5 bases and the J gene end by 9 bases; junction bases not matched to a gene: 23. CDR1 and CDR2 from the germline V gene are SGHAT and FQNNGV. This CDR3 spans 18 amino acids. This CDR3 reads CASSPSSIRGTGREAQYF. The CDR3 DNA reads TGTGCCAGCAGCCCTAGTTCAATCCGGGGTACTGGGCGGGAGGCCCAGTACTTC.

Turning to this clonotype: Germline is not matched at one junction end, which may reflect a read error. The chain combines TRBV2 with TRBJ2-7; 9 bases align to TRBD2. This CDR3 region has 14 residues. Germline V gene sequence: CDR1 SNHLY, CDR2 FYNNEI. Here the CDR3 DNA reads TGTGCCGGCAGTTTTAGCGGGAGAGGGAATGAGCAGTACTTC. Translated, it gives CAGSFSGRGNEQYF.

This clonotype was counted only a few times. This may be a read error, as it is one base from a much larger clone. The gene calls are TRBV5-5 and TRBJ2-2, with D possibly being TRBD1 or TRBD2 (5 bases each). With 5 bases removed from V and 3 bases from J, the gap between germline ends came to 14 bases. The CDR3 contains 15 residues. Germline assignment: CDR1 SGHKS and CDR2 YYEKEE (reference sequence). The DNA of the CDR3 is TGTGCCAGCAGTGGGGCTAGCATCTACACCGGGGAGCTGTTTTTT. Amino acids: CASSGASIYTGELFF.

Regarding this clonotype: One end of the junction varies from germline; a read error may be responsible. The chain joins TRBV11-1 to TRBJ2-1, with D possibly matching TRBD2 (5 bases). CDR3 length: 14 residues. CDR1 is SGHAT, CDR2 FQDESV, per germline (reference sequence). The chain's CDR3 is CANSLGSADYEQFF. Written as DNA, the CDR3 is TGTGCCAACAGCTTGGGCTCAGCGGACTATGAGCAGTTCTTC.

V and J are TRBV6-1 and TRBJ1-5, with D possibly matching TRBD2 (5 bases). The end of the DNA aligns better with TRBJ2-3, so the J call may be wrong. The germline V gene has CDR1 MNHNS and CDR2 SASEGT. The CDR3 is 13 residues long. DNA for the CDR3: TGTGCCACCAATGGGGAGCGCAATCAGCCCCAGTATTTT. Encoded protein: CATNGERNQPQYF.

The V gene is TRBV11-2, the J gene TRBJ2-6; 8 nucleotides match TRBD1. Germline V CDR1 and CDR2: SGHAT, FQNNGV. The CDR3 spans 21 residues. The CDR3 region is CVRSMGGDRGISLSGANVLTF. CDR3 DNA sequence: TGTGTCAGGAGCATGGGTGGAGACAGGGGCATTTCCCTCTCTGGGGCCAACGTCCTGACTTTC.

The CDR3 bases are TGCAGCGCCATGACATCTGGGACCGGCACTCCCTACGGACTGTACTTC. Translation: CSAMTSGTGTPYGLYF. V gene TRBV29-1 combines with J gene TRBJ2-7; D tentatively reads TRBD1 or TRBD2 (5 bases each). The V end was cut by 7 bases, the J end by 12 bases, with 34 bases between. This CDR3 region has 16 residues. Per the germline V gene, CDR1 is SQVTM and CDR2 is ANQGSEA.

Remarks on this clonotype: A much larger clone differs by one base, so this may be a read error. The genes are TRBV2 and TRBJ2-1; D unresolved. The CDR3 has 11 amino acids. Germline lookup yields CDR1 SNHLY and CDR2 FYNNEI. V was pared by 7 bases and J by 10 bases, with 11 bases between. The DNA of the CDR3 is TGTGCCAGCAATGCCCAGTCAGAGCAGTTCTTC. It translates to CASNAQSEQFF. The full variable domain, rest sourced from reference TRBV2 and TRBJ2-1, is EPEVTQTPSHQVTQMGQEVILRCVPISNHLYFYWYRQILGQKVEFLVSFYNNEISEKSEIFDDQFSVERPDGSNFTLKIRSTKLEDSAMYFCASNAQSEQFFGPGTRLTVL.

This clonotype is classed as medium-sized. The chain carries TRBV29-1 and TRBJ2-5; TRBD1 agrees at 9 bases. The germline V gene encodes CDR1 SQVTM and CDR2 ANQGSEA. V shed 1 base and J 5 bases; nucleotides not matched to a gene: 5. The CDR3 covers 14 residues. CDR3 in amino acids: CSVEGGTGSETQYF. The CDR3 DNA reads as TGCAGCGTTGAAGGGGGGACAGGGTCGGAGACCCAGTACTTC.

Comment on this clonotype: One end of the junction varies from germline; a read error may be responsible. V is TRBV11-2 and J is TRBJ2-5; 7 bases match TRBD2. Germline assignment: CDR1 SGHAT and CDR2 FQNNGV. The CDR3 covers 15 residues. The CDR3 DNA is TGCGCCAGTAACTTAGGGGCTAGCGGACAAGAGACCCAGTACTTC. Protein product: CASNLGASGQETQYF.

In regard to this clonotype: Relative to the germline gene, one junction end is altered; a read error may explain this. The chain recombines TRBV12-3 or TRBV12-4 with TRBJ2-5; D gene ambiguous. CDR3 length: 12 amino acids. CDR3: CTSRFYSETQYF. The CDR3 nucleotides read TGTACCAGCAGGTTTTATTCAGAGACCCAGTACTTC.

Points on this clonotype: One end of the junction fails to match germline, which may point to a read error. V and J are TRBV11-1 and TRBJ2-4; 8 nucleotides align to TRBD2. This CDR3 region has 17 residues. The germline V gene has CDR1 SGHAT and CDR2 FQDESV (reference sequence). The CDR3 sequence is CASSYHGTRGTKNVQYF. In DNA form, the CDR3 reads TGTGCCAGCAGCTATCACGGGACTAGGGGGACCAAAAACGTTCAGTACTTC.

This clonotype showed up many times. This chain's CDR3 is CASSSSGVSNQPQHF. DNA for the CDR3: TGTGCCAGCAGCTCCTCAGGGGTTAGCAATCAGCCCCAGCATTTT. The rearrangement joins TRBV7-9 to TRBJ1-5; D may be TRBD1 (6 bases). Trimming pared 4 bases from V and 0 bases from J, leaving 10 bases between. CDR3 length: 15 residues. Germline loops: CDR1 SEHNR, CDR2 FQNEAQ (reference sequence).

This clonotype has a single count. The genes are TRBV30 and TRBJ1-1; D unresolved. The CDR3 length is 11 residues. The germline V gene encodes CDR1 GTSNPN and CDR2 SVGIG (reference sequence). The V gene lost 6 bases and the J gene lost 7 bases, with 12 bases spanning the gap. The chain's CDR3 is CACPRDFEAFF. The DNA of the CDR3 is TGTGCCTGCCCCCGTGACTTTGAAGCTTTCTTT.

The rearrangement links TRBV7-9 to TRBJ2-1, with D unresolved. Between the trimmed V and J ends, which lost 2 bases and 8 bases, there was a span of 13 bases. Germline V gives CDR1 SEHNR, CDR2 FQNEAQ (reference sequence). This CDR3 is built from 14 residues. CDR3 sequence (DNA): TGTGCCAGCAGCTTACGGCCACGGCTCGATGAGCAGTTCTTC. Translation: CASSLRPRLDEQFF.

The chain combines TRBV28 with TRBJ1-6, with D perhaps matching TRBD1 (5 bases). The CDR3 has 13 residues. Germline V gives CDR1 MDHEN, CDR2 SYDVKM. The V end was cut by 7 bases, the J end by 10 bases, with 14 bases between. CDR3 bases: TGTGCCAGCACTAGACAGATGGGATCACCCCTCCACTTT. Translation gives CASTRQMGSPLHF.

This clonotype was picked up one time. The junction does not match germline at one end; this may be a read error. The chain combines TRBV6-1 with TRBJ1-2, with 8 bases aligning to TRBD1. The length of the CDR3 is 12 residues. Looked up from germline, CDR1 is MNHNS and CDR2 is SASEGT. The CDR3 nucleotides read TGTGCCGGCAGTGAACGCAGGGGGCGGAACATCTTC. Translating gives CAGSERRGRNIF.